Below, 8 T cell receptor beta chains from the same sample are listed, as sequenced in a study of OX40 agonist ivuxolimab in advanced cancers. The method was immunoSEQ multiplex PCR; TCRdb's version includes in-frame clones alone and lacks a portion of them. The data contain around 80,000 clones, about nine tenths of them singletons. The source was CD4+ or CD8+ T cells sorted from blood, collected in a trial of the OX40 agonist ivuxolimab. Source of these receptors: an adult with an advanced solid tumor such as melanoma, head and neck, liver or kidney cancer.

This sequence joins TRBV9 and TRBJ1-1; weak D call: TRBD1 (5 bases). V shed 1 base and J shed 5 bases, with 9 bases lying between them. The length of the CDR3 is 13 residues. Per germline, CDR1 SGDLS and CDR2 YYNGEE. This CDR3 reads CASSVPGSTEAFF. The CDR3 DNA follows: TGTGCCAGCAGCGTACCAGGGAGTACTGAAGCTTTCTTT.

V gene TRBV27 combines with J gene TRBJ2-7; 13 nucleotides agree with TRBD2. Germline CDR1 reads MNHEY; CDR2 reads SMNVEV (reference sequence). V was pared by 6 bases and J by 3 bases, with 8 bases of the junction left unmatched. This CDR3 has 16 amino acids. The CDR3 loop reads CASSYSTSGGLYEQYF. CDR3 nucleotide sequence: TGTGCCAGCAGCTACTCGACTAGCGGGGGGCTCTACGAGCAGTACTTC.

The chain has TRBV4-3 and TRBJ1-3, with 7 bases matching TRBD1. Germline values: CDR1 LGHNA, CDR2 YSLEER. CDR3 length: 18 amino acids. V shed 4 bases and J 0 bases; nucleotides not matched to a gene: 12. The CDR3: CASSPSATGITSGNTIYF. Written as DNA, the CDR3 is TGCGCCAGCAGCCCGAGCGCGACAGGGATCACCTCTGGAAACACCATATATTTT.

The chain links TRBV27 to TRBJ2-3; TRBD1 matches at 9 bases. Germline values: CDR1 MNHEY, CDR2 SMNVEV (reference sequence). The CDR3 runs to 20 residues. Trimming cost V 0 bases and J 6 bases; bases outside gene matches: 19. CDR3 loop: CASSLSSWDRVSDQSDTQYF. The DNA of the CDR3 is TGTGCCAGCAGTTTATCGAGCTGGGACAGGGTATCAGACCAATCGGATACGCAGTATTTT.

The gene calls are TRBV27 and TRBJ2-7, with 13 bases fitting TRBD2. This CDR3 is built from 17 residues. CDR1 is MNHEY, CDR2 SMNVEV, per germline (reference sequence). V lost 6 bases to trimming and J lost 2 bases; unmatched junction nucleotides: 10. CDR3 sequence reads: CASSIGLAGDQTYEQYF. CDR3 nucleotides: TGTGCCAGCAGCATCGGACTAGCGGGGGACCAAACCTACGAGCAGTACTTC.

CDR3 sequence (DNA): TGTGCCAGCACTCCCATTGGAGTGGCTAGCACAGATACGCAGTATTTT. Amino acids: CASTPIGVASTDTQYF. J is TRBJ2-3 and V is TRBV27; D gene unclear. The CDR3 consists of 16 residues. The germline V gene encodes CDR1 MNHEY and CDR2 SMNVEV (reference sequence). Between the trimmed V and J ends, which lost 7 bases and 0 bases, there was a span of 17 bases.

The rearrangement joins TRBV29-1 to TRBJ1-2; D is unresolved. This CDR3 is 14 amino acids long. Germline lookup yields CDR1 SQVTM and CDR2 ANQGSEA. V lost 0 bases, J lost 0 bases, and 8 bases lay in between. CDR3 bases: TGCAGCGTTGAAGATCCCGCCGCTAACTATGGCTACACCTTC. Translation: CSVEDPAANYGYTF.

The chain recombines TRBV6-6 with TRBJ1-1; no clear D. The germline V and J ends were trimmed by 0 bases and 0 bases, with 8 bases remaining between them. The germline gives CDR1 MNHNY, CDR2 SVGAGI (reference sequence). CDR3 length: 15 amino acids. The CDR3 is CASSYSVRLNTEAFF. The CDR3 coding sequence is TGTGCCAGCAGTTACTCGGTGAGATTGAACACTGAAGCTTTCTTT.